This T cell receptor (beta chain) was identified during a study of sequential checkpoint blockade in melanoma. Overall study context: First-line arms were nivolumab then ipilimumab, or the reverse, randomized 1:1. More than 20 patients had tumor biopsies before treatment and at week 13.

Treatment described: randomized to nivolumab then ipilimumab (arm A) or the reverse (arm B). Patients had received no earlier DNA-damaging chemotherapy. Germline loops: CDR1 WSHSY, CDR2 SAAADI. This CDR3 is built from 15 residues. V shed 2 bases and J shed 1 base, with 11 bases lying between them. The repertoire was sequenced with immunoSEQ multiplex PCR; TCRdb's copy has only in-frame clones and lacks some. Among some 9,600 clones listed, 20% to 30% were seen once. There are a few counts of this clone. This specimen consisted of tumor tissue (inferred from file names), obtained from a patient given nivolumab and ipilimumab in sequence. The chain links TRBV10-2 to TRBJ1-1, with D uncertain. This sequence was found in a human donor with melanoma. CDR3 loop: CASSENLGRNTEAFF. CDR3 bases: TGCGCCAGCAGTGAGAACCTAGGGCGGAACACTGAAGCTTTCTTT.